These 6 T cell receptor beta chains were sequenced from one sample in a study of blood T cell repertoires in COVID-19. This table comes from immunoSEQ multiplex PCR, and its TCRdb copy is limited to in-frame clones, with some not included. Of about 290,000 clones in the sample, approximately 88% were seen once. The source material was peripheral blood. Source of these receptors: a woman aged 40 to 55 who had recovered from COVID-19.

The chain employs TRBV3-1 (or the pseudogene TRBV3-2) and TRBJ2-7; D is ambiguous. The length of the CDR3 is 14 residues. Germline CDR1 LGHDT, CDR2 YNNKEL (reference sequence). The ends were cut back, 4 bases at V and 1 base at J, with 11 bases in the middle. This CDR3 is CASSRTETSYEQYF. The CDR3 nucleotides are TGTGCCAGCAGCCGTACGGAGACTTCCTACGAGCAGTACTTC.

The chain employs TRBV5-6 and TRBJ2-2; 7 bases line up with TRBD1. This CDR3 has 16 amino acids. V shed 0 bases, J shed 2 bases, and the junction held 4 bases outside the gene matches. Germline CDR1 reads SGHDT; CDR2 reads YYEEEE. CDR3 bases: TGTGCCAGCAGCTTGGGAGACAGGGATAACACCGGGGAGCTGTTTTTT. Its protein product is CASSLGDRDNTGELFF.

The V call is TRBV11-2, the J call TRBJ2-1; TRBD2 matches 11 bases. With 5 bases clipped from V and 4 bases from J, the junction kept 4 bases outside the gene matches. The CDR3 extends over 15 amino acids. Germline CDR1 SGHAT, CDR2 FQNNGV. The CDR3 loop is CASSPTSGIYNEQFF. The CDR3 DNA is TGTGCCAGCAGCCCGACTAGCGGGATATACAATGAGCAGTTCTTC.

The V and J genes are TRBV5-8 and TRBJ2-2, with 9 bases aligning to TRBD2. The CDR3 is 15 residues long. Germline CDR1 reads SGHTS; CDR2 reads YDEGEE. V lost 1 base to trimming and J lost 6 bases; unmatched junction nucleotides: 4. The CDR3 sequence: CASSLRVAGAGELFF. CDR3 DNA: TGTGCCAGCAGCTTGCGCGTAGCGGGAGCCGGGGAGCTGTTTTTT.

The V and J genes are TRBV30 and TRBJ2-7, with 10 bases matching TRBD1. The germline V gene has CDR1 GTSNPN and CDR2 SVGIG (reference sequence). The CDR3 is 14 residues long. Trimming removed 2 bases from V and 0 bases from J; junction bases left unmatched: 1. The CDR3 region is CAWSRTGGSYEQYF. The CDR3 nucleotides are TGTGCCTGGAGTCGGACAGGGGGCTCCTACGAGCAGTACTTC.

The rearrangement joins TRBV3-1 (or the pseudogene TRBV3-2) to TRBJ2-7; 10 nucleotides match TRBD2. Looked up from germline, CDR1 is LGHDT and CDR2 is YNNKEL (reference sequence). V lost 0 bases and J lost 6; bases outside the gene matches: 2. The CDR3 has 14 amino acids. The CDR3: CASSQDLAGGEQYF. The DNA for the CDR3 is TGTGCCAGCAGCCAAGATTTAGCGGGAGGCGAGCAGTACTTC.